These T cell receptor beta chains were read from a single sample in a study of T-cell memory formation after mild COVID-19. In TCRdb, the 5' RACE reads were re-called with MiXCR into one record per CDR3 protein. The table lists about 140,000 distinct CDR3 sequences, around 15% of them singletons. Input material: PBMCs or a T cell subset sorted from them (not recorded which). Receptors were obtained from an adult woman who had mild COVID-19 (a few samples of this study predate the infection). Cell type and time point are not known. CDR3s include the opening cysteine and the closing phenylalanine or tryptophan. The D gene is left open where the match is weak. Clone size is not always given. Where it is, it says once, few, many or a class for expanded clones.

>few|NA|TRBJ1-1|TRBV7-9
CASSFSDTEAFF
TGTGCCAGCAGCTTCAGTGACACTGAAGCTTTCTTT
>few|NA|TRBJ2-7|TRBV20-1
CSARAYGGAVYEQYF
TGCAGTGCTAGAGCATATGGGGGAGCGGTCTACGAGCAGTACTTC
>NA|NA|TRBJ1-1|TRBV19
CASTLTERGTEAFF
TGTGCCAGTACCCTGACGGAACGGGGGACTGAAGCTTTCTTT
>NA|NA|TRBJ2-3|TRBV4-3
CASSQETGLSDTQYF
TGCGCCAGCAGCCAAGAAACCGGGCTGTCAGATACGCAGTATTTT
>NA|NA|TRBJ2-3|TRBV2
CASRATDTQYF
TGTGCCAGCAGAGCTACAGATACGCAGTATTTT
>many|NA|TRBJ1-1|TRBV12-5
CAQTAHTEAFF
TGTGCCCAGACAGCTCACACTGAAGCTTTCTTT
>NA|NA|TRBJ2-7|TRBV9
CAGSAQSSGSYEQYF
TGTGCCGGCAGCGCCCAGTCCAGCGGCTCCTACGAGCAGTACTTC
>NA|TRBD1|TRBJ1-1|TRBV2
CASRDRAPNTEAFF
TGTGCCAGCAGGGACAGGGCGCCGAACACTGAAGCTTTCTTT
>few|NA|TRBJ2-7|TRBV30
CAWSGESYEQYF
TGTGCCTGGAGCGGGGAATCCTACGAGCAGTACTTC
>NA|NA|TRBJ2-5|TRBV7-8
CASSLAAGLGETQYF
TGTGCCAGCAGCTTAGCTGCGGGATTAGGGGAGACCCAGTACTTC
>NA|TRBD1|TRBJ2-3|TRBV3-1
CASSLLQGAATDTQYF
TGTGCCAGCAGCCTCCTACAGGGGGCGGCCACAGATACGCAGTATTTT
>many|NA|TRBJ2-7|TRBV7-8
CASSLFETQGGEQYF
TGTGCCAGCAGCTTATTTGAGACGCAGGGTGGAGAGCAGTACTTC
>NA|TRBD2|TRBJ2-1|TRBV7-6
CASSLELAGGSNEQFF
TGTGCCAGCAGCTTAGAGCTAGCGGGAGGTTCGAATGAGCAGTTCTTC
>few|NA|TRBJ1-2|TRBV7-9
CASSNIREGYTF
TGTGCCAGCAGCAATATTAGAGAGGGCTACACCTTC
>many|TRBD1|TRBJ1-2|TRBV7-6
CASSLGQGFYGYTF
TGCGCCAGCAGCTTGGGACAGGGCTTCTATGGCTACACCTTC
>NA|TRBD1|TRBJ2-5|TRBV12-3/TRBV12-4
CASSPTGLETQYF
TGTGCCAGCAGTCCGACAGGGCTTGAGACCCAGTACTTC
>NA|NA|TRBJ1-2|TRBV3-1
CASSQDWDNYGYTF
TGTGCCAGCAGCCAAGATTGGGATAACTATGGCTACACCTTC
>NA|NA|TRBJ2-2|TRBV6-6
CASSYTPAPGELFF
TGTGCCAGCAGTTATACCCCGGCGCCCGGGGAGCTGTTTTTT
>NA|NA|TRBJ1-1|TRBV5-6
CASSLAVEGRPLDTEAFF
TGTGCCAGCAGCTTGGCGGTCGAGGGAAGACCTTTGGACACTGAAGCTTTCTTT
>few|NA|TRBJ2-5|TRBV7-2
CASSLREGRVETQYF
TGTGCCAGCAGCTTACGAGAGGGCCGGGTGGAGACCCAGTACTTC
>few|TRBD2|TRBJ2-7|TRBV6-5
CASSYWGLADEQYF
TGTGCCAGCAGTTACTGGGGACTAGCGGACGAGCAGTACTTC
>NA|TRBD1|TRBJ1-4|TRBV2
CASTGTVNEKLFF
TGTGCCAGCACGGGGACAGTGAATGAAAAACTGTTTTTT
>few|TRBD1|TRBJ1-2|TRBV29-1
CSVEDADRGSYGYTF
TGCAGCGTTGAAGATGCGGACAGGGGGTCCTATGGCTACACCTTC
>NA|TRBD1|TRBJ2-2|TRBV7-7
CASSPHRGSGGELFF
TGTGCTAGCAGCCCCCACAGGGGGTCGGGCGGGGAGCTGTTTTTT
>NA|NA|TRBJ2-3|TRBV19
CASSIETGAVDTQYF
TGTGCCAGTAGTATAGAAACGGGAGCGGTAGATACGCAGTATTTT
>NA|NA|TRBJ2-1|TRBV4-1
CASSQVPSSQGNFYNEQFF
TGCGCCAGCAGCCAAGTCCCGTCCTCTCAGGGTAACTTCTACAATGAGCAGTTCTTC
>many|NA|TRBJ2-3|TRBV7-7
CASSSTVSDTQYF
TGTGCCAGCAGCTCGACAGTTTCAGATACGCAGTATTTT
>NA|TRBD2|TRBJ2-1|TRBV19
CASTPSGASSYNEQFF
TGTGCCAGTACCCCTAGCGGAGCCAGCTCCTACAATGAGCAGTTCTTC
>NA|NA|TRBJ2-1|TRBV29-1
CSVAGGQVGSEQFF
TGCAGCGTCGCCGGGGGGCAGGTTGGGAGTGAGCAGTTCTTC
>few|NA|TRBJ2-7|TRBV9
CASSVVDFSYEQYF
TGTGCCAGCAGCGTAGTAGACTTTTCCTACGAGCAGTACTTC
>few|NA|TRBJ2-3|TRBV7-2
CASSLVGLSGVDTQYF
TGTGCCAGCAGCTTAGTAGGTTTATCGGGTGTAGATACGCAGTATTTT
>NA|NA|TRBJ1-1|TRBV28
CASSFITQGPGTEAFF
TGTGCCAGCAGTTTCATTACCCAGGGGCCGGGGACTGAAGCTTTCTTT
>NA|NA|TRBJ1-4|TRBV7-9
CASSSGMTRRDEKLFF
TGTGCCAGCAGCTCCGGCATGACACGGAGGGATGAAAAACTGTTTTTT
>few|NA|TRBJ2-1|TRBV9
CASSSGARDEQFF
TGTGCCAGCAGCTCCGGGGCTCGCGATGAGCAGTTCTTC
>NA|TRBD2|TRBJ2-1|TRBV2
CARWRLADNEQFF
TGTGCCAGATGGAGACTAGCGGACAATGAGCAGTTCTTC
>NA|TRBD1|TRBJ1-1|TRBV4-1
CASSQIPGQGVNTEAFF
TGCGCCAGCAGCCAGATCCCAGGACAGGGGGTGAACACTGAAGCTTTCTTT
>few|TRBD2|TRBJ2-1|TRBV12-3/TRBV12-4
CASSPEAGDSYNEQFF
TGTGCCAGCAGCCCGGAAGCGGGAGACTCCTACAATGAGCAGTTCTTC
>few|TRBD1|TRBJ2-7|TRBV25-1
CASSGDRTFFSYEQYF
TGTGCCAGCAGTGGGGACAGGACGTTTTTCTCCTACGAGCAGTACTTC
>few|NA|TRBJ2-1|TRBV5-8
CASSLLGSYNEQFF
TGTGCCAGCAGCTTGCTGGGCTCCTACAATGAGCAGTTCTTC
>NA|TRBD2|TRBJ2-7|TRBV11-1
CASSSGLAGDPYEQYF
TGTGCCAGCAGCAGTGGACTAGCGGGGGACCCCTACGAGCAGTACTTC
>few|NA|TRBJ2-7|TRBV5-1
CASGSEPSDYEQYF
TGCGCCAGCGGATCTGAGCCTTCGGACTACGAGCAGTACTTC
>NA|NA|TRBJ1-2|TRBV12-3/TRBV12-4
CASTNQGWNYGYTF
TGTGCCAGCACCAATCAAGGTTGGAACTATGGCTACACCTTC
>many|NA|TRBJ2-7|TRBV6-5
CASSYGFSYEQYF
TGTGCCAGCAGTTACGGGTTCTCCTACGAGCAGTACTTC
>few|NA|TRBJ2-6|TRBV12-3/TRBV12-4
CASSTDQSSYSGANVLTF
TGTGCCAGCAGCACAGATCAAAGCTCTTACTCTGGGGCCAACGTCCTGACTTTC
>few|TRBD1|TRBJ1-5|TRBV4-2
CASSQGQGEGVQPQHF
TGTGCCAGCAGCCAAGGGCAGGGGGAAGGTGTTCAGCCCCAGCATTTT
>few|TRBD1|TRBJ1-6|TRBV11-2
CASSLDFFLGQGMAPLHF
TGTGCCAGCAGCTTAGATTTTTTTTTGGGACAGGGGATGGCACCCCTCCACTTT
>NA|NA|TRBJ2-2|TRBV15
CATSSGPPAQLGSNTGELFF
TGTGCCACCAGCAGTGGACCCCCTGCCCAACTTGGGTCGAACACCGGGGAGCTGTTTTTT
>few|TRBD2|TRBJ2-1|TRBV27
CASSLITSGSIYNEQFF
TGTGCCAGCAGTTTAATAACTAGCGGGAGTATCTACAATGAGCAGTTCTTC
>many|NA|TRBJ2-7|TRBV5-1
CASSLGQGIDEQYF
TGCGCCAGCAGCCTGGGACAAGGAATCGACGAGCAGTACTTC
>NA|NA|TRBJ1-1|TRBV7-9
CASYHPGQTPNTEAFF
TGTGCCAGCTACCATCCGGGACAAACCCCGAACACTGAAGCTTTCTTT
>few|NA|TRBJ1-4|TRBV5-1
CASSSSLQDEKLFF
TGCGCCAGCAGCTCCAGCCTCCAGGATGAAAAACTGTTTTTT
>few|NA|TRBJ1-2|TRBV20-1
CREGFDRFYGYTF
TGCAGGGAGGGTTTTGACAGATTCTATGGCTACACCTTC
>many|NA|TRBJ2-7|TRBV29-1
CSVGGSRQHEQYF
TGCAGCGTTGGCGGGTCCCGCCAACACGAGCAGTACTTC
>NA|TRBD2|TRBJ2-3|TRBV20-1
CSANSGREVSDTQYF
TGCAGTGCCAATTCGGGGCGGGAGGTATCAGATACGCAGTATTTT
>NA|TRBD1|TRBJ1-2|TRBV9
CASSNNRDRLYGYTF
TGTGCCAGCAGCAATAACCGGGACAGGCTCTATGGCTACACCTTC
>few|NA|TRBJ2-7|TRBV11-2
CASSFVLPPGGTYEQYF
TGTGCCAGCAGCTTTGTTCTCCCACCTGGGGGAACCTACGAGCAGTACTTC
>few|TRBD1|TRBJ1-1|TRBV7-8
CASIGDRDQNTEAFF
TGTGCCAGCATCGGGGACAGGGACCAGAACACTGAAGCTTTCTTT
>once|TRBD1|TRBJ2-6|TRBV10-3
CAISEPRDSHYSGANVLTF
TGTGCCATCAGTGAGCCCCGGGACAGCCACTACTCTGGGGCCAACGTCCTGACTTTC
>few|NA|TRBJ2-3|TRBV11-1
CASSGVSDTQYF
TGTGCCAGCAGTGGAGTTTCAGATACGCAGTATTTT
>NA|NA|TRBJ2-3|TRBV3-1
CASSPRLSAGTDTQYF
TGTGCCAGCAGCCCTCGCCTGAGCGCCGGCACAGATACGCAGTATTTT